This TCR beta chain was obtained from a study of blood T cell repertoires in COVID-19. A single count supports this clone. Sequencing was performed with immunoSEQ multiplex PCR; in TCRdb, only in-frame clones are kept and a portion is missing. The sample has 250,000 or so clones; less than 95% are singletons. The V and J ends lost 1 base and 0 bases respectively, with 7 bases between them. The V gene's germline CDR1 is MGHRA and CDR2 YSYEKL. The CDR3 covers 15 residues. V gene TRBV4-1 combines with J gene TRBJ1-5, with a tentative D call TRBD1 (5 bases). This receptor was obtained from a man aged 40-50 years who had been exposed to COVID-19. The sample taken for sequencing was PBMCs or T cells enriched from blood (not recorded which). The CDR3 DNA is TGCGCCAGCAGCCAAGTTGACAGTAGCAATCAGCCCCAGCATTTT. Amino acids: CASSQVDSSNQPQHF.